There are a few counts of the clone carrying this TCR beta chain. What it recognizes is unknown. This entry is derived from a study of tumor-infiltrating lymphocytes in primary liver carcinoma. General study results and limits: Because the samples were bulk unsorted, the study did not compare CD4+ and CD8+ repertoires. Against blood, tumors held a significantly higher top-250-clone fraction (p = 0.039).

J gave up 5 bases and V 3 bases, and 7 bases lay outside the gene matches. The CDR3 is 15 amino acids. In germline, CDR1 is WSHSY, CDR2 SAAADI. Unsorted whole blood yielded blood RNA, and germline DNA was extracted as well. Starting from approximately 500 ng of total RNA, TCR beta cDNA was produced with a primer in the constant region. Researchers made the TCR beta libraries by running three nested multiplex PCR rounds with slightly modified ARM-PCR. For roughly 10 cycles apiece, the opening two PCR rounds ran with TRBV1-TRBV30 forward primers and a C-beta reverse primer. TCRdb re-derived calls from the multiplex PCR reads in MiXCR, one entry per CDR3 protein. The table records 300,000 to 350,000 distinct CDR3 sequences, around three fifths of them present only once.

The rearrangement uses TRBV10-2 and TRBJ2-1, with 7 nucleotides matching TRBD2. This receptor was obtained from a man aged 40-49 years with primary liver carcinoma and hepatitis B virus infection. Sequencing was carried out using peripheral blood. The CDR3 here is CASSDWREFNNEQFF. CDR3 coding DNA: TGCGCCAGCAGTGACTGGCGGGAGTTTAACAATGAGCAGTTCTTC.